The rows below give T cell receptor beta chains drawn from one sample of a study of low-dose radiotherapy and immunotherapy resistance in tumors. A single record per CDR3 protein comes from TCRdb applying MiXCR to the reads. This sample has 85,000 to 95,000 distinct CDR3 sequences, with 20% to 25% found just once. This sample comprised PBMCs, obtained after low-dose radiotherapy plus immunotherapy. All receptors derive from a female donor with ovarian cancer. CDR3s include the opening cysteine and the closing phenylalanine or tryptophan. The D gene is left open where the match is weak. Size tells how often a clone was seen (once, few, many) or the class of an expanded clone, and some rows leave it out.

TRBV27,TRBJ2-1,TRBD2,few,TGTGCCAGCAGCTGGGGACTAGCGGGAGCCTACAATGAGCAGTTCTTC,CASSWGLAGAYNEQFF
TRBV5-1,TRBJ2-7,.,many,TGCGCCAGCAGCTTGGATGGAGGCCCAAGCTCCTACGAGCAGTACTTC,CASSLDGGPSSYEQYF
TRBV28,TRBJ1-5,.,medium-sized,TGTGCCAGCAGTTTATTTGGTGGGGGTGCAGGTCAGCCCCAGCATTTT,CASSLFGGGAGQPQHF
TRBV7-9,TRBJ2-4,.,many,TGTGCCAGCATCTCCCTCTGGGACGCCAAAAACATTCAGTACTTC,CASISLWDAKNIQYF
TRBV4-1,TRBJ2-5,.,many,TGCGCCAGCAGCCAAGTGGGTATTGCGGAGACCCAGTACTTC,CASSQVGIAETQYF
TRBV2,TRBJ1-5,.,many,TGTGCCAGCCGACGGTATAGCAATCAGCCCCAGCATTTT,CASRRYSNQPQHF
TRBV14,TRBJ2-1,.,many,TGTGCCAGCAGCCCCCTGAGTGGTGAGCAGTTCTTC,CASSPLSGEQFF
TRBV5-5,TRBJ2-1,TRBD2,many,TGTGCCAGCAGCCCTAGCGGGGGGACAAGCTCCTACAATGAGCAGTTCTTC,CASSPSGGTSSYNEQFF
TRBV7-2,TRBJ1-1,.,many,TGTGCCAGCAGCACCGGATTCGGGTACCCTGAAGCTTTCTTT,CASSTGFGYPEAFF
TRBV11-2,TRBJ1-2,.,many,TGTGCCAGCAGCTTAGGGGATATCGGCTATGGCTACACCTTC,CASSLGDIGYGYTF
TRBV30,TRBJ2-1,TRBD2,.,TGTGCCTGGAGTAGCGGGAGTATCAATGAGCAGTTCTTC,CAWSSGSINEQFF
TRBV30,TRBJ1-4,.,.,TGTGCCTGGAGGCGAAGACTTAGTCGAAATGAAAAACTGTTTTTT,CAWRRRLSRNEKLFF
TRBV19,TRBJ1-6,.,many,TGTGCCAGTAGTAGGGCCACTTGGGGCGATTCACCCCTCCACTTT,CASSRATWGDSPLHF
TRBV5-1,TRBJ2-1,.,many,TGCGCCAGCAGCTTGTCTGGGACGAGCTCCTACAATGAGCAGTTCTTC,CASSLSGTSSYNEQFF
TRBV12-3/TRBV12-4,TRBJ1-3,.,many,TGTGCCAGCGACACCGAAACTGGAAACACCATATATTTT,CASDTETGNTIYF
TRBV13,TRBJ1-2,.,many,TGTGCCAGCAGCTTAGACGCAGGCCGCAGCTTCTATGGCTACACCTTC,CASSLDAGRSFYGYTF
TRBV29-1,TRBJ1-1,TRBD1,many,TGCAGCGCCCGGACAGGGATGAACACTGAAGCTTTCTTT,CSARTGMNTEAFF
TRBV4-1,TRBJ1-1,.,many,TGCGCCAGCAGCCAAGGGTTTACAACGAACACTGAAGCTTTCTTT,CASSQGFTTNTEAFF
TRBV28,TRBJ1-5,.,.,TGTGCCAGCAGAGCAGAGTTGGCCAATCAGCCCCAGCATTTT,CASRAELANQPQHF
TRBV5-4,TRBJ2-7,TRBD2,many,TGTGCCAGCAGCCCGCAGGCTAGCGGTGACTACGAGCAGTACTTC,CASSPQASGDYEQYF
TRBV7-8,TRBJ1-3,TRBD1,once,TGTGCCAGCAGCTTACGGGCAGGGGGTTTGGGCTCTGGAAACACCATATATTTT,CASSLRAGGLGSGNTIYF
TRBV6-6,TRBJ2-7,.,many,TGTGCCAGCAGTTATTCCCAGGGCCCCTACGAGCAGTACTTC,CASSYSQGPYEQYF
TRBV14,TRBJ2-1,.,many,TGTGCCAGCAGCCAAGCTGGAATGAGGGGAGGAGAGCAGTTCTTC,CASSQAGMRGGEQFF
TRBV18,TRBJ1-1,.,few,TGTGCCAGCTCACCACGGCTTAACACTGAAGCTTTCTTT,CASSPRLNTEAFF
TRBV6-2/TRBV6-3,TRBJ2-1,.,many,TGTGCCAGCAGTAACGCCCATGAGCAGTTCTTC,CASSNAHEQFF
TRBV20-1,TRBJ2-3,.,.,TGCAGCGCCTCTACAGATACGCAGTATTTT,CSASTDTQYF
TRBV7-9,TRBJ2-1,.,many,TGTGCCAGCAGCCCCGGTCCCGTGGACGAGCAGTTCTTC,CASSPGPVDEQFF
TRBV10-3,TRBJ2-5,TRBD2,many,TGTGCCACCCGGGGGGGCCAGGAGACCCAGTACTTC,CATRGGQETQYF
TRBV29-1,TRBJ2-2,.,.,.,CSVPGQGYTGELFFF
TRBV27,TRBJ2-7,.,.,TGTGCCAGCAGTTCCAAGACCGGCTACGAGCAGTACTTC,CASSSKTGYEQYF
TRBV11-2,TRBJ2-4,TRBD2,many,TGTGCCAGCAGCTCCGAGACTAGCGGGTCCGTTTCCCAGTACTTC,CASSSETSGSVSQYF
TRBV19,TRBJ2-7,.,few,TGTGCCAGTAGTATGGGCAGGTCGTACGAGCAGTACTTC,CASSMGRSYEQYF
TRBV3-1,TRBJ2-4,.,many,TGTGCCAGCAGCCATGCGGTCCAAAACATTCAGTACTTC,CASSHAVQNIQYF
TRBV5-1,TRBJ2-2,TRBD2,many,TGCGCCAGCAGCTTGGATCTAGCGGGGGGCCAGAACACCGGGGAGCTGTTTTTT,CASSLDLAGGQNTGELFF
TRBV7-2,TRBJ1-3,.,many,TGTGCCAGCAGCTCCAGCTCTGGAAACACCATATATTTT,CASSSSSGNTIYF
TRBV24-1,TRBJ2-1,.,many,TGTGCCACCGCAACTGGGAGCTCCTACAATGAGCAGTTCTTC,CATATGSSYNEQFF
TRBV5-1,TRBJ2-7,.,many,TGCGCCAGCAGCTTGACGGGACCCACCTACGAGCAGTACTTC,CASSLTGPTYEQYF
TRBV28,TRBJ1-1,TRBD1,.,TGTGCCAGCACTCCACCCGCGGGACAGGGTGAAGCTTTCTTT,CASTPPAGQGEAFF
TRBV24-1,TRBJ1-2,.,many,TGTGCCACCAGTGATTCGTGGGGCTACACCTTC,CATSDSWGYTF
TRBV20-1,TRBJ2-5,.,many,TGCAGTGCTACCCCCCCGGGCAGGGGCCTTTGGGAGACCCAGTACTTC,CSATPPGRGLWETQYF
TRBV6-2/TRBV6-3,TRBJ2-2,.,many,TGTGCCAGCAGTTACGTCGGGGAGCTGTTTTTT,CASSYVGELFF
TRBV12-1,TRBJ2-1,.,many,TGTGCCAGCAGCCCCCGTCCCACCGGGGTCAATGAGCAGTTCTTC,CASSPRPTGVNEQFF
TRBV5-1,TRBJ2-5,TRBD1,many,TGCGCCAGCAGCTTGGACAGGGGGGATGACACCCAGTACTTC,CASSLDRGDDTQYF
TRBV20-1,TRBJ1-1,TRBD1,many,TGCGGACGACAGGGTCCCACTGAAGCTTTCTTT,CGRQGPTEAFF
TRBV7-2,TRBJ1-5,.,many,TGTGCCAGCAGCTTTATGTCTGGGGATCAGCCCCAGCATTTT,CASSFMSGDQPQHF
TRBV7-8,TRBJ1-1,.,many,TGTGCCAGCAGCTTAGCTCCCGACCCTGAAGCTTTCTTT,CASSLAPDPEAFF
TRBV29-1,TRBJ2-7,.,many,TGCAGCGCTAACGGGGGAGGTTCGACGGGGCCCTACGAGCAGTACTTC,CSANGGGSTGPYEQYF
TRBV5-1,TRBJ2-3,.,many,TGCGCCAGCAGCCGGGATATCAGCACAGATACGCAGTATTTT,CASSRDISTDTQYF
TRBV7-2,TRBJ2-1,.,many,TGTGCCAGCAGCACCGGACCTTACAATGAGCAGTTCTTC,CASSTGPYNEQFF
TRBV30,TRBJ2-3,.,.,TGTGCCTGGGCTCCCGGAGGCCTTAGAAACACAGATACGCAGTATTTT,CAWAPGGLRNTDTQYF
TRBV4-3,TRBJ1-1,.,many,TGCGCCAGCAGCCAAGACAGAATGAACACTGAAGCTTTCTTT,CASSQDRMNTEAFF